These 29 T cell receptor beta chains were all obtained from the same sample, sequenced in a study of T cell responses to AZD1222 COVID-19 vaccine. This table comes from immunoSEQ multiplex PCR, and its TCRdb copy is limited to in-frame clones, with some not included. The data show more than 150,000 clones, approximately 90% seen once. This material consisted of peripheral blood, taken on day 0 of AZD1222 vaccination. These receptors originate from an adult in good health.

The rearrangement uses TRBV10-1 and TRBJ2-7, with a possible D match to TRBD2 (5 bases). This CDR3 contains 13 residues. V gave up 3 bases and J gave up 1 base, with 7 bases separating them. Germline-derived CDR1 and CDR2 are WNHNN and SYGVQD (reference sequence). The DNA for the CDR3 is TGCGCCAGCAGTGAAGCGGAGTCCTACGAGCAGTACTTC. Residues: CASSEAESYEQYF.

The gene calls are TRBV11-3 and TRBJ2-2; TRBD1 matches 8 bases. With 5 bases clipped from V and 1 base from J, the junction kept 3 bases outside the gene matches. The CDR3 spans 15 residues. The germline gives CDR1 SGHNT, CDR2 YENEEA. CDR3 in DNA: TGTGCCAGCAGCCCAGGGACAGGGAACACCGGGGAGCTGTTTTTT. Its protein is CASSPGTGNTGELFF. The full variable domain, completed using reference TRBV11-3 and TRBJ2-2, is EAGVVQSPRYKIIEKKQPVAFWCNPISGHNTLYWYLQNLGQGPELLIRYENEEAVDDSQLPKDRFSAERLKGVDSTLKIQPAELGDSAVYLCASSPGTGNTGELFFGEGSRLTVL.

The J gene is TRBJ2-3, the V gene TRBV7-2, with a possible D match to TRBD2 (6 bases). Trimming removed 2 bases from V and 6 bases from J, with 15 bases in between. Looked up from germline, CDR1 is SGHTA and CDR2 is FQGNSA. The CDR3 is 15 residues long. The DNA for the CDR3 is TGTGCCAGCAGCTTACAAGTAGGAGGGGCGGATACGCAGTATTTT. This encodes CASSLQVGGADTQYF.

The chain is built from TRBV19 and TRBJ1-1, with D uncertain. V lost 9 bases and J 1 base, leaving 18 bases between the germline ends. The CDR3 is made up of 15 amino acids. From germline, CDR1 is LNHDA and CDR2 SQIVND (reference sequence). The DNA of the CDR3 is TGTGCCAGCTCAAGGTGGGAGAGTCAGAACACTGAAGCTTTCTTT. Translating gives CASSRWESQNTEAFF.

This clone was seen once. One end of the junction is discordant with germline, which a read error may explain. The genes are TRBV27 and TRBJ2-3; 10 bases line up with TRBD2. Germline V lookup: CDR1 MNHEY, CDR2 SMNVEV (reference sequence). The CDR3 has 14 residues. DNA of the CDR3: TGTGCCAGCAGTTTATCCTGGCTAGCGGGAGACCCGATCTTT. Its protein product is CASSLSWLAGDPIF.

V is TRBV5-4 and J is TRBJ2-7; D is unclear. CDR1 SGHNT and CDR2 YYREEE come from the germline V gene (reference sequence). Trimming cost V 6 bases and J 1 base, with 14 bases left between them. CDR3 length: 14 amino acids. DNA of the CDR3: TGTGCCAGCACGGACCAAGGATCGTCCTACGAGCAGTACTTC. This gives the protein CASTDQGSSYEQYF.

V is TRBV7-6 and J is TRBJ2-2, with 8 positions matching TRBD1. V trimming: 5 bases; J trimming: 2 bases; junction bases outside the gene matches: 10. Germline V gene data show CDR1 as SGHVS and CDR2 as FNYEAQ. This CDR3 has 17 residues. CDR3 sequence: CASSAGPGQANTGELFF. In DNA, the CDR3 is TGTGCCAGCAGCGCAGGGCCGGGACAGGCAAACACCGGGGAGCTGTTTTTT.

The chain is built from TRBV28 and TRBJ2-7, with 8 bases identical to TRBD2. The CDR3 is 16 amino acids. With V trimmed by 5 bases and J by 4 bases, 13 bases remained unmatched. Germline V gene lookup returns CDR1 MDHEN and CDR2 SYDVKM. CDR3 nucleotides: TGTGCCAGCAGTCCCACCTCGGGAGGGAGCGGTTACGAGCAGTACTTC. It codes for CASSPTSGGSGYEQYF.

The chain couples TRBV5-1 to TRBJ2-1; 7 bases map to TRBD1. The CDR3 is 14 residues long. Germline V gene lookup returns CDR1 SGHRS and CDR2 YFSETQ. With V trimmed by 4 bases and J by 8 bases, 9 bases remained unmatched. CDR3: CASSILGQLDEQFF. The CDR3 DNA reads as TGCGCCAGCAGCATACTGGGACAGCTTGATGAGCAGTTCTTC. The full variable domain, with the rest looked up from reference TRBV5-1 and TRBJ2-1, is KAGVTQTPRYLIKTRGQQVTLSCSPISGHRSVSWYQQTPGQGLQFLFEYFSETQRNKGNFPGRFSGRQFSNSRSEMNVSTLELGDSALYLCASSILGQLDEQFFGPGTRLTVL.

This chain links TRBV7-8 with TRBJ2-7, with TRBD1 identical over 8 bases. Trimming removed 1 base from V and 1 base from J; junction bases left unmatched: 6. The CDR3 contains 16 residues. Per germline, CDR1 SGHVS and CDR2 FQNEAQ. CDR3 sequence (DNA): TGTGCCAGCAGCTTAGTAGACAGGGGAATATCCTACGAGCAGTACTTC. This sequence encodes CASSLVDRGISYEQYF.

This clone has ten or more counts. The chain combines TRBV6-4 with TRBJ2-3; D is undetermined. CDR3 length: 14 amino acids. V was clipped by 3 bases and J by 0 bases, with 7 bases between them. Germline assignment: CDR1 MRHNA and CDR2 SNTAGT. The CDR3 DNA follows: TGTGCCAGCAGTGAAGTGTCTAGCACAGATACGCAGTATTTT. Translated, it gives CASSEVSSTDTQYF.

The chain combines TRBV28 with TRBJ2-3, with D perhaps matching TRBD2 (5 bases). The V gene lost 1 base and the J gene lost 3 bases, with 14 bases spanning the gap. This CDR3 comprises 16 residues. Germline V CDR1 and CDR2: MDHEN, SYDVKM. CDR3 coding DNA: TGTGCCAGCAGTTTATCATCGGGGATGGGGACAGATACGCAGTATTTT. Amino acid sequence: CASSLSSGMGTDTQYF.

The rearrangement joins TRBV9 to TRBJ1-5; D gene ambiguous. Trimming removed 4 bases at V and 3 bases at J, with 14 bases between. The CDR3 has 15 residues. Germline V gene data show CDR1 as SGDLS and CDR2 as YYNGEE. The CDR3 spells CASSSVGRPNQPQHF. DNA for the CDR3: TGTGCCAGCAGCTCGGTGGGGAGACCCAATCAGCCCCAGCATTTT.

CDR3 loop: CASSSSPENIQYF. DNA of the CDR3: TGTGCCAGCAGCTCCTCCCCTGAAAACATTCAGTACTTC. This rearrangement joins TRBV7-9 to TRBJ2-4; no clear D gene. Looked up from germline, CDR1 is SEHNR and CDR2 is FQNEAQ (reference sequence). Trimming left V 4 bases short and J 5 bases short, with 9 bases between. The CDR3 is 13 residues long.

The chain combines TRBV6-5 with TRBJ2-7; a weak D match, TRBD2 (5 bases). The germline V and J ends were trimmed by 5 bases and 0 bases, with 11 bases remaining between them. CDR3 length: 14 residues. Germline CDR1 is MNHEY and CDR2 is SVGAGI. Here the CDR3 DNA reads TGTGCCAGCAGTCGAACCCGGGGCTCCTACGAGCAGTACTTC. Protein sequence: CASSRTRGSYEQYF.

The chain carries TRBV5-1 and TRBJ2-1, with 12 bases identical to TRBD2. The germline V gene encodes CDR1 SGHRS and CDR2 YFSETQ. This CDR3 region has 17 residues. The V segment lost 0 bases and the J segment 2 bases; nucleotides outside the gene matches: 3. CDR3 sequence: CASSLASGRGAYNEQFF. DNA of the CDR3: TGCGCCAGCAGCTTGGCTAGCGGGAGGGGGGCCTACAATGAGCAGTTCTTC.

The gene calls are TRBV5-4 and TRBJ2-7; 9 bases map to TRBD1. The CDR3 totals 16 residues. V gave up 3 bases and J gave up 1 base; unmatched junction bases: 8. Germline V lookup: CDR1 SGHNT, CDR2 YYREEE (reference sequence). CDR3 sequence (DNA): TGTGCCAGCAGCTACACCGGGACAGGGCTTTCCTACGAGCAGTACTTC. Translating it yields CASSYTGTGLSYEQYF. The entire variable domain, with the rest obtained from reference TRBV5-4 and TRBJ2-7, is as follows: ETGVTQSPTHLIKTRGQQVTLRCSSQSGHNTVSWYQQALGQGPQFIFQYYREEENGRGNFPPRFSGLQFPNYSSELNVNALELDDSALYLCASSYTGTGLSYEQYFGPGTRLTVT.

The V gene is TRBV12-5, the J gene TRBJ2-7; tentative D call: TRBD1 (5 bases). The CDR3 runs 13 residues. V was trimmed by 5 bases and J by 0 bases, leaving 8 bases between them. Germline CDR1 is LGHNT and CDR2 is FRNRAP. DNA of the CDR3: TGTGCTAGTGGTACCACAGGCTCCTACGAGCAGTACTTC. Protein product: CASGTTGSYEQYF.

The chain couples TRBV3-1 (or the pseudogene TRBV3-2) to TRBJ2-1; 14 bases agree with TRBD2. This CDR3 comprises 15 residues. Germline CDR1 and CDR2: LGHDT and YNNKEL (reference sequence). After removal of 8 bases from V and 9 bases from J, the junction contained 9 bases not matched to a gene. The CDR3 nucleotides read TGTGCCAGCGGAACCGGGACTAGCGGGAGAGGTGAGCAGTTCTTC. Protein: CASGTGTSGRGEQFF.

J is TRBJ2-7 and V is TRBV7-2; unclear D gene. V dropped 2 bases and J dropped 2 bases, with 10 bases sitting between them. The CDR3 runs 14 residues. Looked up from germline, CDR1 is SGHTA and CDR2 is FQGNSA. The CDR3, as DNA: TGTGCCAGCAGCTTATTTTGGGGAACCTACGAGCAGTACTTC. Encoded protein: CASSLFWGTYEQYF.

The V gene is TRBV4-1, the J gene TRBJ1-3; possibly TRBD1 for D (6 bases). CDR3 length equals 19 residues. With 0 bases removed from V and 1 base from J, the gap between germline ends came to 19 bases. CDR1 and CDR2 (germline): MGHRA, YSYEKL. The CDR3 DNA reads TGCGCCAGCAGCCAAGAGGGGACAATGGGCTTGCTTTCTGGAAACACCATATATTTT. This encodes CASSQEGTMGLLSGNTIYF.

For the CDR3, the DNA is TGTGCCAGCAATGGGAATTCTGGGGCCAACGTCCTGACTTTC. Protein: CASNGNSGANVLTF. The rearrangement joins TRBV2 to TRBJ2-6, with D hard to call. The CDR3 is made up of 14 amino acids. Germline V gene lookup returns CDR1 SNHLY and CDR2 FYNNEI. The V end lost 7 bases, the J end lost 1 base, and 8 bases lay between the germline ends.

The CDR3 DNA sequence: TGTGCCAGCAGACAGGCGATGAATGAAAAACTGTTTTTT. It codes for CASRQAMNEKLFF. The chain has TRBV7-9 and TRBJ1-4, with D possibly being TRBD1 (5 bases). Trimming removed 6 bases from V and 5 bases from J, with 10 bases in between. The CDR3 runs 13 residues. Germline V gene sequence: CDR1 SEHNR, CDR2 FQNEAQ (reference sequence).

This clone was picked up one time. The CDR3: CASRKTSGSVDTQYF. CDR3 DNA: TGTGCCAGCCGAAAGACTAGCGGGAGTGTTGATACGCAGTATTTT. The chain is built from TRBV2 and TRBJ2-3, with 12 bases that match TRBD2. CDR1 is SNHLY and CDR2 is FYNNEI in the germline V gene. The CDR3 is 15 amino acids. V dropped 8 bases and J dropped 6; count of bases not matched to a gene: 9.

The chain employs TRBV25-1 and TRBJ2-1; TRBD1 might be the D (5 bases). The germline V gene has CDR1 MGHDK and CDR2 SYGVNS. Trimming took 1 base from V and 4 from J, leaving 8 bases between them. CDR3 size: 14 residues. This chain's CDR3 is CASSEWGIYNEQFF. For the CDR3, the DNA is TGTGCCAGCAGTGAATGGGGCATTTACAATGAGCAGTTCTTC.

This chain uses TRBV7-3 with TRBJ2-7, with 9 bases that match TRBD1. Germline values: CDR1 SGHTA, CDR2 FQGTGA. This CDR3 is 15 amino acids long. The junction had 2 bases not matched to a gene; V was cut back by 2 bases and J by 0 bases. DNA for the CDR3: TGTGCCAGCAGCTTAGGACAGGGGAGCTCCTACGAGCAGTACTTC. Amino acid sequence: CASSLGQGSSYEQYF.

The rearrangement uses TRBV18 and TRBJ1-1, with D possibly being TRBD1 (6 bases). CDR1 and CDR2 (germline): KGHSH, LQKENI. The CDR3 runs to 14 residues. Trimming removed 5 bases from V and 5 bases from J, with 15 bases in between. The DNA for the CDR3 is TGTGCCAGCTCAACCAGGGGCGCGGCTACTGAAGCTTTCTTT. Protein sequence: CASSTRGAATEAFF.

V is TRBV6-5 and J is TRBJ1-3; the match to TRBD1 covers 9 bases. The CDR3 spans 14 residues. Trimming cost V 10 bases and J 2 bases; bases outside gene matches: 6. CDR1 is MNHEY, CDR2 SVGAGI, per germline. The CDR3 nucleotides are TGTGCCACCTCACGGGACAGGGCTGGAAACACCATATATTTT. It is translated as CATSRDRAGNTIYF.

The chain employs TRBV27 and TRBJ2-5, with TRBD2 identical over 9 bases. The CDR3 runs to 14 residues. V shed 6 bases, J shed 4 bases, and the junction held 6 bases outside the gene matches. The germline V gene encodes CDR1 MNHEY and CDR2 SMNVEV (reference sequence). DNA for the CDR3: TGTGCCAGCAGAGGACTAGCGAGCCGAGAGACCCAGTACTTC. Translation: CASRGLASRETQYF.